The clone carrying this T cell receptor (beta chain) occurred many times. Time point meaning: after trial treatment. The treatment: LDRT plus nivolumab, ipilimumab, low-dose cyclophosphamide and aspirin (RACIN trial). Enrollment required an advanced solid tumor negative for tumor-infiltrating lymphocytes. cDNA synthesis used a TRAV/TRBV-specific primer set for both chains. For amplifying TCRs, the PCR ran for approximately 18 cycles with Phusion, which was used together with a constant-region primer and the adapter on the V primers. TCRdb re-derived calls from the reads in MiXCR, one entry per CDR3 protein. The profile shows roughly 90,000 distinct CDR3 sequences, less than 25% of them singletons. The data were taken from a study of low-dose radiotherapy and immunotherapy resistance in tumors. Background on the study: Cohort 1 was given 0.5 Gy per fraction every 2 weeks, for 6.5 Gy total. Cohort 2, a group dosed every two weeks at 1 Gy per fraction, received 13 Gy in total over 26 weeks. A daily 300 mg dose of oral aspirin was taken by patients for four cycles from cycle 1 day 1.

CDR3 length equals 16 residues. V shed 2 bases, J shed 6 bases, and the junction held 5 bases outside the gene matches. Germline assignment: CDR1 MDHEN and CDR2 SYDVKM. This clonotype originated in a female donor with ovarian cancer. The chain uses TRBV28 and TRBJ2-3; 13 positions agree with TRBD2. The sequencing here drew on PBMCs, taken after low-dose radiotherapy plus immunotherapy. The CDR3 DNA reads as TGTGCCAGCAGTTTAGGACTAGCGGGGGCAGCGGATACGCAGTATTTT. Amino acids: CASSLGLAGAADTQYF.